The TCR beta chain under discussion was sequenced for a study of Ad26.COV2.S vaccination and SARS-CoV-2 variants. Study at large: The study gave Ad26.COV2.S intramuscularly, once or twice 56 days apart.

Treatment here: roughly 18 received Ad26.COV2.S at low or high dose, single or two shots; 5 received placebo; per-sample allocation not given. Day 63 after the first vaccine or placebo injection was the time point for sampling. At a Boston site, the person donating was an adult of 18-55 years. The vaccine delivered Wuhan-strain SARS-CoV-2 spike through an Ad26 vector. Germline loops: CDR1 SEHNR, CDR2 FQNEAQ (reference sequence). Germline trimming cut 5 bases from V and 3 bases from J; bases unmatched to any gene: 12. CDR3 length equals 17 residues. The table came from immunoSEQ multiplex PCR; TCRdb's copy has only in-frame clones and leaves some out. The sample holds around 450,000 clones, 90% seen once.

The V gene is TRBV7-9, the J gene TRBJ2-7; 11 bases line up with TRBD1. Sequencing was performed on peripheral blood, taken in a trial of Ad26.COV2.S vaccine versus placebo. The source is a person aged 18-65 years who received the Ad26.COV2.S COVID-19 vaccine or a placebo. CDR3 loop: CASSSPGQGVNLYEQYF. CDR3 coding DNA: TGTGCCAGCAGCAGTCCGGGACAGGGGGTTAATCTCTACGAGCAGTACTTC.